These 5 T cell receptor beta chains originate from one sample sequenced in a study of blood T cells in healthy people across ages. A J-beta primer mix and a sample-barcoded 5' primer were used in a second PCR of about 7 to 12 cycles. TCRdb analysed the 5' RACE reads with MiXCR anew, one entry per CDR3 protein. The profile shows hundreds of thousands of distinct CDR3 sequences, roughly 25% of them singletons. This sample also belongs to another study, concerning T cells of mothers and their children.

The specimen was blood. These receptors were taken from a boy under 18 in good health.

This clonotype appeared a few times. The chain combines TRBV4-1 with TRBJ2-7; the D is unclear. CDR3 length equals 14 residues. Germline CDR1 and CDR2: MGHRA and YSYEKL. With 0 bases removed from V and 2 bases from J, the gap between germline ends came to 8 bases. CDR3 in DNA: TGCGCCAGCAGCCAAGAGGTGACCGCCTACGAGCAGTACTTC. This translates into CASSQEVTAYEQYF.

This clonotype turned up a few times. The chain is built from TRBV12-3 or TRBV12-4 and TRBJ2-5, with 10 bases aligning to TRBD2. The DNA end is a closer match to TRBJ2-1, so the J assignment may be wrong. The CDR3 sequence is 15 residues long. CDR3 bases: TGTGCCAGCAGGAGCGGGGGGGCGACTCTTAGTGAGCAGTTCTTC. It encodes CASRSGGATLSEQFF.

This clonotype was counted between two and nine times. V is TRBV5-1 and J is TRBJ2-1; 9 bases map to TRBD2. J lost 4 bases, V lost 4 bases, and 6 bases had no gene match. CDR3 length: 15 residues. Germline CDR1 and CDR2: SGHRS and YFSETQ. The CDR3 spells CASSGELAGYNEQFF. As DNA, the CDR3 is TGCGCCAGCAGCGGTGAGCTAGCGGGGTACAATGAGCAGTTCTTC.

In this sample, this clonotype turned up a few times. V usage is TRBV5-1 and J usage is TRBJ2-4; TRBD2 agrees at 12 bases. The V gene end was trimmed by 4 bases and the J gene end by 1 base; junction bases not matched to a gene: 15. The CDR3 contains 20 residues. The V gene's germline CDR1 is SGHRS and CDR2 YFSETQ. This chain's CDR3 is CASSPRRGLAGTSAKNIQYF. CDR3 bases: TGCGCCAGCAGCCCTAGGAGGGGACTAGCGGGTACATCGGCCAAAAACATTCAGTACTTC. The full variable domain, completed using reference TRBV5-1 and TRBJ2-4, is KAGVTQTPRYLIKTRGQQVTLSCSPISGHRSVSWYQQTPGQGLQFLFEYFSETQRNKGNFPGRFSGRQFSNSRSEMNVSTLELGDSALYLCASSPRRGLAGTSAKNIQYFGAGTRLSVL.

V and J are TRBV4-2 and TRBJ2-1; maybe TRBD2 (7 bases). The CDR3 is 13 amino acids. V was cut by 1 base and J by 9 bases, with 10 bases left in between. Germline V gives CDR1 LGHNA, CDR2 YNFKEQ. The CDR3 loop reads CASSQVGGLEQFF. The CDR3 DNA reads TGTGCCAGCAGCCAAGTCGGGGGGCTTGAGCAGTTCTTC.